This passage covers 20 T cell receptor beta chains from one sample sequenced in a study of CD8 T cells in ankylosing spondylitis. Each CDR3 protein is one row after TCRdb ran MiXCR on the 5' RACE reads. The table has under 35,000 distinct CDR3 sequences, more than 5.5% seen once; the top ten hold about 10%. The material sequenced was blood, either unsorted or a sorted T cell fraction (not recorded which). Every receptor here comes from a male donor with ankylosing spondylitis or in good health (not recorded which).

This clonotype appeared many times. This chain links TRBV10-1 with TRBJ2-1, with 7 bases identical to TRBD1. The trim removed 4 bases at V and 9 bases at J, leaving 3 bases unmatched. CDR1 is WNHNN, CDR2 SYGVQD, per germline (reference sequence). The CDR3 runs 12 residues. CDR3 region: CASSASGGEQFF. The CDR3 DNA follows: TGCGCCAGCAGTGCTTCAGGGGGTGAGCAGTTCTTC.

The sample holds many counts of this clonotype. The chain has TRBV4-1 and TRBJ1-1; maybe TRBD1 (6 bases). V was trimmed by 3 bases and J by 5 bases, leaving 16 bases between them. The germline V gene has CDR1 MGHRA and CDR2 YSYEKL. CDR3 length equals 15 residues. The CDR3 DNA is TGCGCCAGCAGCCACCCGACAGGATGGGGGACTGAAGCTTTCTTT. Its protein is CASSHPTGWGTEAFF.

This clonotype was recorded at least ten times. The chain joins TRBV7-2 to TRBJ2-7; 8 nucleotides match TRBD1. V shed 5 bases and J 2 bases; nucleotides not matched to a gene: 8. This CDR3 region has 15 residues. CDR1 and CDR2 from the germline V gene are SGHTA and FQGNSA. CDR3: CASSPWTGIAYEQYF. CDR3 DNA sequence: TGTGCCAGCAGCCCTTGGACAGGGATTGCCTACGAGCAGTACTTC.

The chain uses TRBV12-3 or TRBV12-4 and TRBJ1-5; D is unclear. CDR3 length: 13 amino acids. Trimming took 3 bases from V and 5 from J, leaving 8 bases between them. CDR3 sequence reads: CASSLMQDQPQHF. The CDR3 region has the DNA TGTGCCAGCAGTTTGATGCAGGATCAGCCCCAGCATTTT.

This clonotype was found many times. This chain uses TRBV7-9 with TRBJ2-3, with a tentative D call TRBD2 (7 bases). Germline values: CDR1 SEHNR, CDR2 FQNEAQ (reference sequence). The CDR3 totals 16 residues. V lost 6 bases and J lost 1, with 17 bases in between. The CDR3 region has the DNA TGTGCCAGCAGTCGGGACATCGCGGGGGGCACAGATACGCAGTATTTT. Its protein is CASSRDIAGGTDTQYF.

This clonotype was picked up many times. The chain couples TRBV27 to TRBJ2-1, with D uncertain. The CDR3 covers 13 residues. Germline CDR1 MNHEY, CDR2 SMNVEV (reference sequence). Deletions cut 5 bases from V and 7 bases from J, with 12 bases between. The CDR3 region is CASSLSSSNEQFF. The DNA for the CDR3 is TGTGCCAGCAGTCTGTCCTCGAGTAATGAGCAGTTCTTC.

This clonotype was counted ten times or more. The V gene is TRBV5-1, the J gene TRBJ1-1; D perhaps matches TRBD1 (5 bases). The length of the CDR3 is 12 residues. Per germline, CDR1 SGHRS and CDR2 YFSETQ. In DNA form, the CDR3 reads TGCCCCGGGAGGGACCGATTCACTGAAGCTTTCTTT. This codes for CPGRDRFTEAFF.

This clonotype was found many times. The chain couples TRBV21-1 to TRBJ1-2; the table gives TRBD1 as D, unverified against the DNA. TRBV21-1 is an annotated pseudogene. The CDR3 is made up of 17 amino acids. The CDR3 spells CASRSGGSPQKNYGYTF. The CDR3 DNA reads TGTGCCAGCAGATCCGGGGGGAGCCCACAAAAGAACTATGGCTACACCTTC.

This clonotype was counted ten times or more. The chain joins TRBV25-1 to TRBJ2-7; D is unresolved. The V and J ends lost 3 bases and 6 bases respectively, with 9 bases between them. CDR3 size: 12 residues. Germline CDR1 MGHDK, CDR2 SYGVNS. CDR3 sequence (DNA): TGTGCCAGCAGTGATCCGGGCCTCGAGCAGTACTTC. Residues: CASSDPGLEQYF.

In this sample, this clonotype turned up a few times. V is TRBV5-1 and J is TRBJ1-3, with D tentatively TRBD1 (5 bases). The CDR3 consists of 15 residues. The germline V gene encodes CDR1 SGHRS and CDR2 YFSETQ. Trimming stripped 7 bases from V and 0 bases from J, with 14 bases between. CDR3 sequence (DNA): TGCGCCAGCGGCCTGGACGGGGCCTCTGGAAACACCATATATTTT. It encodes CASGLDGASGNTIYF. Together with reference TRBV5-1 and TRBJ1-3, the CDR3 gives the full variable domain: KAGVTQTPRYLIKTRGQQVTLSCSPISGHRSVSWYQQTPGQGLQFLFEYFSETQRNKGNFPGRFSGRQFSNSRSEMNVSTLELGDSALYLCASGLDGASGNTIYFGEGSWLTVV.

This clonotype occurred many times. V gene TRBV5-5 combines with J gene TRBJ2-3; 7 nucleotides align to TRBD1. CDR3 length: 16 residues. The V gene end was trimmed by 4 bases and the J gene end by 0 bases; junction bases not matched to a gene: 8. Germline V lookup: CDR1 SGHKS, CDR2 YYEKEE (reference sequence). For the CDR3, the DNA is TGTGCCAGCAGCCGGGACAGCAGTGCTAGCACAGATACGCAGTATTTT. Its protein is CASSRDSSASTDTQYF.

This clonotype showed up many times. V gene TRBV5-1 combines with J gene TRBJ2-5, with D perhaps matching TRBD1 (5 bases). Per the germline V gene, CDR1 is SGHRS and CDR2 is YFSETQ. CDR3 length: 17 residues. With 1 base removed from V and 6 bases from J, the gap between germline ends came to 22 bases. The CDR3 sequence is CASSLPPEIRTIQTQYF. DNA for the CDR3: TGCGCCAGCAGCTTGCCTCCCGAAATTAGGACAATTCAGACCCAGTACTTC.

The table lists this clonotype with many counts. The rearrangement joins TRBV20-1 to TRBJ2-1; 10 bases are shared with TRBD2. Germline values: CDR1 DFQATT, CDR2 SNEGSKA (reference sequence). After removal of 1 base from V and 4 bases from J, the junction contained 13 bases not matched to a gene. The CDR3 length is 18 residues. CDR3 residues: CSARGDGASGSVYNEQFF. In DNA, the CDR3 is TGCAGTGCTAGAGGTGACGGCGCTAGCGGGAGTGTTTACAATGAGCAGTTCTTC.

About this clonotype: A much larger clone differs by one base, so this may be a read error. This chain uses TRBV10-1 with TRBJ1-6; D is unresolved. CDR1 and CDR2 from the germline V gene are WNHNN and SYGVQD (reference sequence). This CDR3 spans 14 amino acids. Here the CDR3 reads CASSDGSYNPPLHF. The DNA of the CDR3 is TGCGCCAGCAGTGACGGCTCCTATAATCCACCCCTCCACTTT.

This clonotype was found many times. The rearrangement links TRBV2 to TRBJ2-1, with 9 bases aligning to TRBD2. The ends lost 3 bases at V and 4 bases at J; junction bases unmatched: 4. Germline lookup yields CDR1 SNHLY and CDR2 FYNNEI. The CDR3 loop spans 15 amino acids. CDR3 DNA: TGTGCCAGCAGTGATGAGACTAGCGGTTACAATGAGCAGTTCTTC. It yields the protein CASSDETSGYNEQFF.

This clonotype was detected ten times or more. This sequence joins TRBV29-1 and TRBJ2-3; TRBD2 matches at 11 bases. J was trimmed by 6 bases and V by 6 bases; bases with no gene match: 11. The CDR3 runs to 15 residues. The germline V gene encodes CDR1 SQVTM and CDR2 ANQGSEA. The CDR3 DNA reads as TGCAGCGTGTCCGGGACTAGCGGACTGAAGGATACGCAGTATTTT. This codes for CSVSGTSGLKDTQYF.

This clonotype has ten or more counts. The chain links TRBV7-8 to TRBJ2-7; 10 bases align to TRBD1. Germline trimming cut 0 bases from V and 3 bases from J; bases unmatched to any gene: 5. The V gene's germline CDR1 is SGHVS and CDR2 FQNEAQ. This CDR3 is 16 amino acids long. The CDR3 DNA is TGTGCCAGCAGCTTAGCGGCGGGACAGGGGATCTACGAGCAGTACTTC. This codes for CASSLAAGQGIYEQYF. The whole variable domain, filled in from reference TRBV7-8 and TRBJ2-7, reads GAGVSQSPRYKVAKRGQDVALRCDPISGHVSLFWYQQALGQGPEFLTYFQNEAQLDKSGLPSDRFFAERPEGSVSTLKIQRTQQEDSAVYLCASSLAAGQGIYEQYFGPGTRLTVT.

This clonotype was recorded many times. The chain employs TRBV3-1 and TRBJ1-4; 8 bases are a match to TRBD1. Germline V gene sequence: CDR1 LGHDT, CDR2 YNNKEL (reference sequence). The length of the CDR3 is 16 residues. V trimming: 3 bases; J trimming: 9 bases; junction bases outside the gene matches: 12. The chain's CDR3 is CASSQYPGTGGQKLFF. The DNA for the CDR3 is TGTGCCAGCAGCCAGTACCCCGGGACAGGAGGACAAAAACTGTTTTTT.

In its sample, this clonotype was seen many times. The V gene is TRBV14, the J gene TRBJ1-2; no definite D call. In germline, CDR1 is SGHDN, CDR2 FVKESK. Trimming pared 1 base from V and 6 bases from J, leaving 6 bases between. The CDR3 is made up of 12 amino acids. The CDR3 DNA sequence: TGTGCCAGCAGCCAAGGCCGGCATGGCTACACCTTC. Encoded protein: CASSQGRHGYTF.

The chain combines TRBV28 with TRBJ2-7; D assignment may be TRBD1 or TRBD2 (6 bases each). Germline V lookup: CDR1 MDHEN, CDR2 SYDVKM. The V gene lost 3 bases and the J gene lost 3 bases, with 15 bases spanning the gap. The CDR3 extends over 15 amino acids. In DNA form, the CDR3 reads TGTGCCAGCAGTTTCGTGGAACAGGGAGGCTACGAGCAGTACTTC. This translates into CASSFVEQGGYEQYF.